This entry features one T cell receptor beta chain sequence. Germline CDR1 MDHEN, CDR2 SYDVKM. This CDR3 has 15 amino acids. With 5 bases clipped from V and 3 bases from J, the junction kept 7 bases outside the gene matches. The sample comes from a study of blood T cells in healthy people across ages. A second roughly 6 to 11 cycle PCR used barcoded and J-beta primers. TCRdb reanalysed the 5' RACE reads using MiXCR and keeps one entry per CDR3 protein. This sample has under 2,000,000 distinct CDR3 sequences, with just under 50% found just once. Input material: blood. The chain employs TRBV28 and TRBJ2-3, with 8 bases lining up with TRBD1. This clonotype was sampled from a woman in her forties in good health. CDR3 in amino acids: CASSPQGARTDTQYF. As DNA, the CDR3 is TGTGCCAGCAGTCCGCAGGGGGCGCGTACAGATACGCAGTATTTT.